The 21 T cell receptor beta chains presented below share a single source sample, sequenced in a study of T cell responses to AZD1222 COVID-19 vaccine. Here immunoSEQ multiplex PCR was the method, and the copy in TCRdb shows in-frame clones only, minus some. The sample has some 120,000 clones; about nine tenths are singletons. Sample: peripheral blood, taken on day 0 of MenACWY control vaccination. The receptor source for this set is an adult in good health.

This chain links TRBV6-6 with TRBJ1-1; possibly TRBD1 for D (6 bases). CDR3 length: 14 amino acids. Germline lookup yields CDR1 MNHNY and CDR2 SVGAGI (reference sequence). V was trimmed by 5 bases and J by 2 bases, leaving 12 bases between them. The CDR3 region has the DNA TGTGCCAGCAGTCAACCGGACAGAAACACTGAAGCTTTCTTT. The encoded protein is CASSQPDRNTEAFF.

The chain has TRBV19 and TRBJ1-1; no firm D call. The CDR3 spans 12 residues. V gave up 8 bases and J gave up 1 base, with 8 bases separating them. Germline V lookup: CDR1 LNHDA, CDR2 SQIVND (reference sequence). The CDR3 loop reads CASGRQNTEAFF. CDR3 in DNA: TGTGCCAGTGGCAGGCAGAACACTGAAGCTTTCTTT.

This chain links TRBV5-4 with TRBJ2-7, with 12 bases aligning to TRBD1. CDR3 length: 14 residues. The germline CDR1 and CDR2 sequences are SGHNT and YYREEE (reference sequence). The ends lost 4 bases at V and 3 bases at J; junction bases unmatched: 2. The DNA of the CDR3 is TGTGCCAGCAGCCGGGACAGGGGGCTCTACGAGCAGTACTTC. It codes for CASSRDRGLYEQYF.

This sequence joins TRBV7-9 and TRBJ2-2; 7 positions agree with TRBD1. V dropped 7 bases and J dropped 5; count of bases not matched to a gene: 13. Germline loops: CDR1 SEHNR, CDR2 FQNEAQ (reference sequence). The CDR3 totals 16 residues. CDR3: CASTPNRGDWTGELFF. The CDR3 coding sequence is TGTGCCAGCACCCCGAACAGGGGAGATTGGACCGGGGAGCTGTTTTTT.

The gene calls are TRBV7-3 and TRBJ2-2; the D gene is possibly TRBD2 (5 bases). Germline V gives CDR1 SGHTA, CDR2 FQGTGA. V was trimmed by 5 bases and J by 1 base, leaving 8 bases between them. The CDR3 contains 14 residues. CDR3 region: CASSEGRNTGELFF. CDR3 nucleotide sequence: TGTGCCAGCAGCGAGGGCAGGAACACCGGGGAGCTGTTTTTT.

The J gene is TRBJ2-5, the V gene TRBV7-9; 10 nucleotides agree with TRBD2. Unmatched junction bases numbered 7, after V lost 2 bases and J lost 4 bases. Looked up from germline, CDR1 is SEHNR and CDR2 is FQNEAQ (reference sequence). The CDR3 loop spans 16 amino acids. CDR3 DNA sequence: TGTGCCAGCAGCTTACTCCAGCGGGAGGGCCGAGAGACCCAGTACTTC. It is translated as CASSLLQREGRETQYF.

This clone was picked up one time. The chain employs TRBV7-9 and TRBJ2-7; D remains ambiguous. Germline CDR1 is SEHNR and CDR2 is FQNEAQ (reference sequence). This CDR3 has 11 amino acids. V was clipped by 5 bases and J by 7 bases, with 9 bases between them. Here the CDR3 DNA reads TGTGCCAGCAGCGACATAGGTGAGCAGTACTTC. It is translated as CASSDIGEQYF.

The gene calls are TRBV6-5 and TRBJ2-2; D unclear. The CDR3 covers 16 residues. CDR1 MNHEY and CDR2 SVGAGI come from the germline V gene. V lost 0 bases, J lost 0 bases, and 8 bases lay in between. The CDR3 loop is CASSYSKLANTGELFF. In nucleotides, the CDR3 is TGTGCCAGCAGTTACTCGAAACTGGCGAACACCGGGGAGCTGTTTTTT.

The chain carries TRBV6-5 and TRBJ1-2; the match to TRBD1 covers 8 bases. This CDR3 is built from 14 residues. From germline, CDR1 is MNHEY and CDR2 SVGAGI. Trimming removed 10 bases from V and 5 bases from J; junction bases left unmatched: 12. The CDR3 is CATLARQGRYGYTF. CDR3 sequence (DNA): TGTGCCACCCTAGCCAGACAGGGGAGATATGGCTACACCTTC.

V is TRBV27 and J is TRBJ1-1; a weak D match, TRBD1 (5 bases). CDR3 length: 15 amino acids. The V end was cut by 7 bases, the J end by 2 bases, with 17 bases between. Germline loops: CDR1 MNHEY, CDR2 SMNVEV (reference sequence). The CDR3 loop reads CASKTIEGRNTEAFF. Written as DNA, the CDR3 is TGTGCCAGCAAAACCATTGAGGGGAGAAACACTGAAGCTTTCTTT.

The chain joins TRBV19 to TRBJ2-4; 8 nucleotides agree with TRBD2. This CDR3 is built from 16 residues. V lost 7 bases to trimming and J lost 2 bases; unmatched junction nucleotides: 10. The germline V gene has CDR1 LNHDA and CDR2 SQIVND (reference sequence). CDR3 region: CASTTGGFVSKNIQYF. Written as DNA, the CDR3 is TGTGCCAGTACTACGGGGGGGTTTGTATCCAAAAACATTCAGTACTTC.

The V and J genes are TRBV2 and TRBJ1-5, with 7 bases identical to TRBD1. There are 15 residues in the CDR3. The J segment lost 7 bases and the V segment lost 1 base, leaving 7 bases of the junction unmatched. Germline CDR1 and CDR2: SNHLY and FYNNEI. The chain's CDR3 is CASSEDRGSGQPQHF. CDR3 bases: TGTGCCAGCAGTGAAGACAGGGGATCGGGGCAGCCCCAGCATTTT.

The chain combines TRBV28 with TRBJ2-7; TRBD2 matches 7 bases. J gave up 0 bases and V 4 bases, and 9 bases lay outside the gene matches. The germline V gene encodes CDR1 MDHEN and CDR2 SYDVKM. CDR3 size: 16 residues. The CDR3 DNA reads as TGTGCCAGCAGTTCTCGGTGGGAGGGGAACTCCTACGAGCAGTACTTC. It yields the protein CASSSRWEGNSYEQYF.

The chain carries TRBV12-1 and TRBJ2-7. TRBV12-1 is labeled a pseudogene. The CDR3 sequence is 14 residues long. CDR3 region: CASSFDRWTYEQYF. The CDR3 DNA sequence: TGTGCCAGCAGCTTTGACCGCTGGACCTACGAGCAGTACTTC.

The rearrangement joins TRBV29-1 to TRBJ1-2, with D possibly being TRBD1 (6 bases). Trimming left V 4 bases short and J 0 bases short, with 18 bases between. The V gene's germline CDR1 is SQVTM and CDR2 ANQGSEA. The CDR3 loop spans 16 amino acids. This CDR3 reads CSVGTGTSGANYGYTF. As DNA, the CDR3 is TGCAGCGTTGGCACAGGGACCTCTGGAGCTAACTATGGCTACACCTTC. The entire variable domain, with the rest obtained from reference TRBV29-1 and TRBJ1-2, is as follows: SAVISQKPSRDICQRGTSLTIQCQVDSQVTMMFWYRQQPGQSLTLIATANQGSEATYESGFVIDKFPISRPNLTFSTLTVSNMSPEDSSIYLCSVGTGTSGANYGYTFGSGTRLTVV.

This sequence joins TRBV29-1 and TRBJ2-7, with 8 bases aligning to TRBD1. The CDR3 consists of 14 residues. V dropped 6 bases and J dropped 2; count of bases not matched to a gene: 9. Germline CDR1 SQVTM, CDR2 ANQGSEA. CDR3: CSVKQGVVTYEQYF. The CDR3 coding sequence is TGCAGCGTAAAACAGGGGGTCGTGACCTACGAGCAGTACTTC.

The chain links TRBV11-2 to TRBJ2-1, with TRBD2 matching 8 bases. Germline trimming cut 4 bases from V and 9 bases from J; bases unmatched to any gene: 17. Germline lookup yields CDR1 SGHAT and CDR2 FQNNGV. This CDR3 region has 17 residues. CDR3 loop: CASSWRRADSGIGEQFF. DNA of the CDR3: TGTGCCAGCAGCTGGAGGCGGGCAGATAGCGGGATCGGTGAGCAGTTCTTC.

V gene TRBV9 combines with J gene TRBJ2-6; 8 positions match TRBD2. Germline CDR1 SGDLS, CDR2 YYNGEE. This CDR3 comprises 17 residues. Trimming at V came to 0 bases and at J to 2 bases, leaving 4 bases not matched to a gene. Written as DNA, the CDR3 is TGTGCCAGCAGCGTAGCCGGCGGGGGGCCTGGGGCCAACGTCCTGACTTTC. It is translated as CASSVAGGGPGANVLTF.

The chain recombines TRBV4-2 with TRBJ2-3, with TRBD2 matching 7 bases. Germline values: CDR1 LGHNA, CDR2 YNFKEQ. V lost 5 bases and J lost 8; bases outside the gene matches: 16. This CDR3 is built from 16 residues. CDR3 in DNA: TGTGCCAGCAGCAGAGAAGTGTGGGGGAGGGCCGGTACGCAGTATTTT. Encoded protein: CASSREVWGRAGTQYF.

The chain employs TRBV6-5 and TRBJ1-5, with 9 bases identical to TRBD1. This CDR3 is built from 13 residues. Losses at the gene ends were 5 bases for V and 6 bases for J; bases not matched to a gene: 2. Germline V CDR1 and CDR2: MNHEY, SVGAGI. CDR3 DNA: TGTGCCAGCAGTCGGGACAGGGCTCAGCCCCAGCATTTT. Amino acids: CASSRDRAQPQHF.

The rearrangement joins TRBV19 to TRBJ1-1; no clear D gene. Germline CDR1 is LNHDA and CDR2 is SQIVND (reference sequence). V lost 4 bases to trimming and J lost 1 base, with 10 bases between them. The CDR3 has 14 residues. This CDR3 is CASSRRTENTEAFF. The DNA of the CDR3 is TGTGCCAGTAGTAGACGGACGGAGAACACTGAAGCTTTCTTT.